The present T cell receptor (beta chain) was sequenced within a study of identical twins. Of note for this clonotype: Antigen: not known.

CDR1 DFQATT and CDR2 SNEGSKA come from the germline V gene (reference sequence). The V end was cut by 6 bases, the J end by 9 bases, with 15 bases between. This CDR3 has 13 amino acids. Each CDR3 protein is one row after TCRdb ran MiXCR on the 5' RACE reads. Among about 430,000 distinct CDR3 sequences listed, roughly 20% were seen once. General observations from the study: The authors drew conclusions from cross-sectional statistical analysis rather than following the same donors. The study found excess low generation probability among twin-shared out-of-frame alpha sequences. Models came in too low on out-of-frame TCR alpha sharing in monozygotic twins.

The source is a man aged 50 to 59 in good health. Sequencing input: naive T cells sorted from blood. This chain uses TRBV20-1 with TRBJ1-6; D call uncertain. The CDR3 reads CSAPGGPGSPLHF. The CDR3 nucleotides are TGCAGTGCCCCGGGAGGGCCCGGTTCACCCCTCCACTTT.